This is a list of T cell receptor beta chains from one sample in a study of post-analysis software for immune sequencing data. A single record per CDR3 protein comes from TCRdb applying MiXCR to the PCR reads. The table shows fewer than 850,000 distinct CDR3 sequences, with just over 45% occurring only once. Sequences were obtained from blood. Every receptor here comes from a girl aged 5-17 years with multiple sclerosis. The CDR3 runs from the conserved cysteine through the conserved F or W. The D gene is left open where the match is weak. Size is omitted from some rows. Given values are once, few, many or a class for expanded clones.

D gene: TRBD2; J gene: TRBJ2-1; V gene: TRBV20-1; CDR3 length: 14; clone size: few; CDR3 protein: CSARIGLAGAGEFF; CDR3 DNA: TGCAGTGCTAGGATTGGACTAGCGGGAGCCGGGGAGTTCTTC
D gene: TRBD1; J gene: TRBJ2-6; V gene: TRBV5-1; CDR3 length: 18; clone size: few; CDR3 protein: CASSPSTGGMAGANVLTF; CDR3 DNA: TGCGCCAGCAGCCCTTCGACAGGGGGAATGGCTGGGGCCAACGTCCTGACTTTC
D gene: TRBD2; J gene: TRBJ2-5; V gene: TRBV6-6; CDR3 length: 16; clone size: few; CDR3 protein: CASSYSVSGLQETQYF; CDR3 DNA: TGTGCCAGCAGTTACTCGGTTAGCGGGCTTCAAGAGACCCAGTACTTC
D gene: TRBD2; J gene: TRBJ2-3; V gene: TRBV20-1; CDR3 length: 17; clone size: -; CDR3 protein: CSAKGTSGRESTDTQYF; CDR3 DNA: TGCAGTGCTAAAGGGACTAGCGGGAGGGAAAGCACAGATACGCAGTATTTT
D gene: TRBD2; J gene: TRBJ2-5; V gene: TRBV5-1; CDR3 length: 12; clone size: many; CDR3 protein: CASSLQAGEQYF; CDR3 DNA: TGCGCCAGCAGCTTACAAGCGGGGGAGCAGTACTTC
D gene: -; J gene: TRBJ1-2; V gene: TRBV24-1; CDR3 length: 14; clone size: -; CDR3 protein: CATSVTGANYGYTF; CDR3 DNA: TGTGCCACCAGTGTTACAGGCGCTAACTATGGCTACACCTTC
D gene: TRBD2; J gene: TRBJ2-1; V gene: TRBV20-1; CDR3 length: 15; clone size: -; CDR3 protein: CSASLLAGGDNEQFF; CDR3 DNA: TGCAGTGCTTCTTTACTAGCGGGAGGTGACAATGAGCAGTTCTTC
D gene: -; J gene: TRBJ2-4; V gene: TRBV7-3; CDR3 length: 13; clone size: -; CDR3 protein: CASSVTGRDIQYF; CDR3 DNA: TGTGCCAGCAGCGTTACAGGGCGAGACATTCAGTACTTC
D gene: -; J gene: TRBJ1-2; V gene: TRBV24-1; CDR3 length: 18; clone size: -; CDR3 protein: CATSDYPSRILGGFGYTF; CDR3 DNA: TGTGCCACCAGTGATTACCCGAGCCGGATTTTGGGGGGGTTTGGCTACACCTTC
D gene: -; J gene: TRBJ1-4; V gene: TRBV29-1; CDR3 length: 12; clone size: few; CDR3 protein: CSAGGLNEKLFF; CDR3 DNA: TGCAGCGCCGGGGGGCTTAATGAAAAACTGTTTTTT
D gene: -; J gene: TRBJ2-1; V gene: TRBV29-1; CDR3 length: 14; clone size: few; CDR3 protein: CSGRPLGRYNEQFF; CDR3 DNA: TGCAGCGGCAGGCCCTTAGGGCGATACAATGAGCAGTTCTTC
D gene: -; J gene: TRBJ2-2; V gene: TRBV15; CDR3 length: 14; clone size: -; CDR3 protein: CATSRASIDMELFF; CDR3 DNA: TGTGCCACCAGCAGAGCCTCCATAGATATGGAGCTGTTTTTT
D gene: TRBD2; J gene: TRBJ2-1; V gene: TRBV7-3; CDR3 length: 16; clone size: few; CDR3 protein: CASSLQTSGRNNEQFF; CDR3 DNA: TGTGCCAGCAGCCTACAGACTAGCGGGAGAAACAATGAGCAGTTCTTC
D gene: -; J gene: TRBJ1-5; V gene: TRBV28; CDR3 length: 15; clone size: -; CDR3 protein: CASSLSGARIQPQHF; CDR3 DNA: TGTGCCAGCAGTTTATCAGGGGCAAGAATTCAGCCCCAGCATTTT
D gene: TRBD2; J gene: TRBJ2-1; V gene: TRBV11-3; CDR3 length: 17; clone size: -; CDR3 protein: CASSLELAGERYNEQFF; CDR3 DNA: TGTGCCAGCAGCTTAGAACTAGCGGGAGAGCGTTACAATGAGCAGTTCTTC
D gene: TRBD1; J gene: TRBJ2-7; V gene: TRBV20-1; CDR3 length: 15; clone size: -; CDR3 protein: CSARDPGTDSYEQYF; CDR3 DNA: TGCAGTGCTAGAGATCCGGGGACAGACTCCTACGAGCAGTACTTC
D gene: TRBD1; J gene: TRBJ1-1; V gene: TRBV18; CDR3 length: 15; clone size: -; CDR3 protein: CASSPLSGTGIQAFF; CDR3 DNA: TGTGCCAGCTCACCACTATCAGGGACAGGCATACAGGCTTTCTTT
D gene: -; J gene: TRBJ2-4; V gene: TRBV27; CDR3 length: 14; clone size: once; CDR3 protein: CASSPRGAENIQYF; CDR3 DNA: TGTGCCAGCAGTCCCAGGGGGGCGGAAAACATTCAGTACTTC
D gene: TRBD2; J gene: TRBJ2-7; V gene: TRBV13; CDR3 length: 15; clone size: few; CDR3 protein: CASSSELAGGGLQYF; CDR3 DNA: TGTGCCAGCAGCTCAGAACTAGCGGGAGGAGGTCTGCAGTACTTC
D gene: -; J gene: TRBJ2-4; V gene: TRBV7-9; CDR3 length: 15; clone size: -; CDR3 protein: CASSLSEASKNIQYF; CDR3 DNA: TGTGCCAGCAGCTTATCGGAGGCGTCCAAAAACATTCAGTACTTC
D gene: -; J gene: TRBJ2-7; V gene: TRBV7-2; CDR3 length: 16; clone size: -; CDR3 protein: CASSLGAAVSSYEQYF; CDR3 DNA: TGTGCCAGCAGCTTAGGGGCCGCCGTGAGCTCCTACGAGCAGTACTTC